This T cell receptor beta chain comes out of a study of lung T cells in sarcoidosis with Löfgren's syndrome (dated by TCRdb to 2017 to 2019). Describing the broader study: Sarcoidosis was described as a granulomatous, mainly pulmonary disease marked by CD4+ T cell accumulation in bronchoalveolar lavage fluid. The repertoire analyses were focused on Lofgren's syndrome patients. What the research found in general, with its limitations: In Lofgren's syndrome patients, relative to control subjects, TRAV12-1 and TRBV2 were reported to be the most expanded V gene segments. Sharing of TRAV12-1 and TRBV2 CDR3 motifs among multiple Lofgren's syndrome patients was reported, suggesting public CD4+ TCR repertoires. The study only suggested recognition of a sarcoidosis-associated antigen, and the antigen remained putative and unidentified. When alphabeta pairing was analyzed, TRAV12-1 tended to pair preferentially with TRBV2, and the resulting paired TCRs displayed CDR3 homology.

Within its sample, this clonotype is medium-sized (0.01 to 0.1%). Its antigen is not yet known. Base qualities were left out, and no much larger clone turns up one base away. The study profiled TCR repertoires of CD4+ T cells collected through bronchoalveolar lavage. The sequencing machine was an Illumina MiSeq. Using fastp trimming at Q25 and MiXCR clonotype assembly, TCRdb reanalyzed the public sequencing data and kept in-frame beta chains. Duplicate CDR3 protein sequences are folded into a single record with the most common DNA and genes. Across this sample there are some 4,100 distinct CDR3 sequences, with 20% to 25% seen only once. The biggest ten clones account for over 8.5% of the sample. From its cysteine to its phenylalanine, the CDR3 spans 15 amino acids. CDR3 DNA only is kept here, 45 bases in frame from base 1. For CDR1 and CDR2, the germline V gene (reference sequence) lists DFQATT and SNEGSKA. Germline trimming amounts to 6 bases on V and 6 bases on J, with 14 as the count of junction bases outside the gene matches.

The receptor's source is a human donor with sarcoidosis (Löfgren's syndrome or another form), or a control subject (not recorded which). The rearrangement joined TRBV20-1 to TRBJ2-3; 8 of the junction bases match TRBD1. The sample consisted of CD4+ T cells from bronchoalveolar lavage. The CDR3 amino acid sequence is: CSATPRGQSVDTQYF. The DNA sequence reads TGCAGTGCCACCCCCAGGGGGCAAAGTGTGGATACGCAGTATTTT.